This T cell receptor beta chain was captured by sequencing in a study of T cell repertoires in cytomegalovirus infection. V lost 1 base and J lost 3; bases outside the gene matches: 5. In germline, CDR1 is SGHVS, CDR2 FNYEAQ. The CDR3 extends over 15 amino acids. This clonotype has just a few counts. MiXCR, applied by TCRdb to the reads, yields one record per CDR3 protein. The data show more than 650,000 distinct CDR3 sequences, 35% seen once. The sample consisted of PBMCs. This TCR was sampled from a human donor in good health (CMV status not recorded). Some clones in this sample may be carry-over from other donors' samples. The chain couples TRBV7-6 to TRBJ2-7; TRBD1 aligns across 8 bases. The CDR3 region has the DNA TGTGCCAGCAGCTTAGAGACAGGGGAATACTACGAGCAGTACTTC. Translating it yields CASSLETGEYYEQYF. Supplemented by reference TRBV7-6 and TRBJ2-7, the full variable domain reads GAGVSQSPRYKVTKRGQDVALRCDPISGHVSLYWYRQALGQGPEFLTYFNYEAQQDKSGLPNDRFSAERPEGSISTLTIQRTEQRDSAMYRCASSLETGEYYEQYFGPGTRLTVT.